These 14 T cell receptor beta chains came from one sample sequenced in a study of T cells after posttransplantation cyclophosphamide. Only in-frame clones appear in the TCRdb table, and some are missing; sequencing was by immunoSEQ multiplex PCR. The table records about 22,000 clones, approximately 87% of them present only once. Cyclophosphamide on days +3 and +4 followed busulfan-fludarabine conditioning and a marrow graft. The starting material was PBMCs, obtained after allogeneic stem cell transplant with posttransplant cyclophosphamide. Source of these receptors: a female patient in her 30s who received an allogeneic stem cell transplant from an unrelated donor, was CMV-positive, and had no GVHD. Certain T cells may be donor cells from the graft.

About this clone itself: Likely a read error: the CDR3 ends without its conserved phenylalanine or tryptophan. The chain is built from TRBV9 and TRBJ1-1; the D gene is possibly TRBD1 (5 bases). CDR1 is SGDLS, CDR2 YYNGEE, per germline. CDR3 length equals 16 residues. V lost 0 bases and J 0 bases, leaving 12 bases between the germline ends. This CDR3 is CASSVGAGPLNTEAFL. CDR3 DNA sequence: TGTGCCAGCAGCGTAGGGGCAGGGCCCTTGAACACTGAAGCTTTCCTT.

The chain couples TRBV5-1 to TRBJ2-3; 15 bases match TRBD2. V shed 4 bases and J 0 bases; nucleotides not matched to a gene: 6. The germline V gene has CDR1 SGHRS and CDR2 YFSETQ. The CDR3 loop spans 18 amino acids. The CDR3, as DNA: TGCGCCAGCAGCCTCCGGACTAGCGGGGGGGCGAGCACAGATACGCAGTATTTT. Translating it yields CASSLRTSGGASTDTQYF.

CDR3 loop: CASSYDRFNYEQYF. The CDR3 DNA is TGTGCCAGCAGTTACGACAGGTTTAATTACGAGCAGTACTTC. The chain employs TRBV6-5 and TRBJ2-7, with D possibly being TRBD1 (6 bases). Germline V lookup: CDR1 MNHEY, CDR2 SVGAGI. There are 14 residues in the CDR3. Trimming removed 2 bases from V and 4 bases from J, with 12 bases in between.

The genes are TRBV30 and TRBJ2-5; 10 positions agree with TRBD2. Near its end, the DNA agrees better with TRBJ2-7, so the J call may be wrong. From germline, CDR1 is GTSNPN and CDR2 SVGIG (reference sequence). This CDR3 contains 13 residues. The CDR3 bases are TGTGCCTGGGGGACTAGCGACTCCTACGAGCAGTACTTC. This sequence encodes CAWGTSDSYEQYF.

The chain links TRBV19 to TRBJ2-3; TRBD2 might be the D (5 bases). V gave up 7 bases and J gave up 3 bases, with 17 bases separating them. CDR3 length: 15 residues. The germline CDR1 and CDR2 sequences are LNHDA and SQIVND (reference sequence). The chain's CDR3 is CASKKAGPGTDTQYF. The CDR3 DNA sequence: TGTGCCAGTAAAAAGGCCGGACCGGGGACAGATACGCAGTATTTT. The entire variable domain, with the rest obtained from reference TRBV19 and TRBJ2-3, is as follows: DGGITQSPKYLFRKEGQNVTLSCEQNLNHDAMYWYRQDPGQGLRLIYYSQIVNDFQKGDIAEGYSVSREKKESFPLTVTSAQKNPTAFYLCASKKAGPGTDTQYFGPGTRLTVL.

V usage is TRBV10-2 and J usage is TRBJ1-2; no clear D gene. V was trimmed by 5 bases and J by 4 bases, leaving 14 bases between them. The CDR3 covers 14 residues. The germline V gene encodes CDR1 WSHSY and CDR2 SAAADI. The CDR3 DNA follows: TGCGCCAGCAGTAGGACTGCGGAGGGCTATGGCTACACCTTC. It encodes CASSRTAEGYGYTF.

The chain recombines TRBV19 with TRBJ1-1; D remains ambiguous. Germline V gene sequence: CDR1 LNHDA, CDR2 SQIVND (reference sequence). The length of the CDR3 is 14 residues. V was cut by 7 bases and J by 5 bases, with 17 bases left in between. CDR3 DNA: TGTGCCAGTAACGTAGGTGGGAGTTGGACTGAAGCTTTCTTT. Translation gives CASNVGGSWTEAFF.

The V and J genes are TRBV19 and TRBJ1-1; no clear D. This CDR3 spans 14 amino acids. Germline V gene data show CDR1 as LNHDA and CDR2 as SQIVND (reference sequence). V was pared by 3 bases and J by 4 bases, with 12 bases between. The DNA of the CDR3 is TGTGCCAGTAGTATCGTGGTCTCGGGCACTGAAGCTTTCTTT. The encoded protein is CASSIVVSGTEAFF.

By proportion, this clone is medium-sized. The chain has TRBV6-1 and TRBJ2-7; D might be TRBD1 (6 bases). CDR1 MNHNS and CDR2 SASEGT come from the germline V gene. Between the trimmed V and J ends, which lost 2 bases and 7 bases, there was a span of 15 bases. This CDR3 has 14 amino acids. This chain's CDR3 is CASSEMITGWEQYF. CDR3 nucleotides: TGTGCCAGCAGTGAAATGATCACAGGGTGGGAGCAGTACTTC.

V usage is TRBV10-3 and J usage is TRBJ1-6; TRBD1 agrees at 9 bases. Trimming at V came to 6 bases and at J to 10 bases, leaving 4 bases not matched to a gene. The CDR3 runs 13 residues. Germline V lookup: CDR1 ENHRY, CDR2 SYGVKD. The CDR3 reads CAISPDRGSPLHF. The CDR3 DNA follows: TGTGCCATCAGCCCGGACAGGGGATCACCCCTCCACTTT.

This chain links TRBV9 with TRBJ2-5; the D gene is possibly TRBD1 (6 bases). This CDR3 contains 14 residues. Looked up from germline, CDR1 is SGDLS and CDR2 is YYNGEE. Deletions cut 0 bases from V and 5 bases from J, with 11 bases between. CDR3 DNA sequence: TGTGCCAGCAGCGTAGGGGGGACAATTGAGACCCAGTACTTC. Residues: CASSVGGTIETQYF.

The chain recombines TRBV5-1 with TRBJ2-3, with TRBD1 identical over 7 bases. CDR1 is SGHRS, CDR2 YFSETQ, per germline. V dropped 0 bases and J dropped 6; count of bases not matched to a gene: 1. This CDR3 spans 13 amino acids. This CDR3 is CASSLDRGDTQYF. DNA for the CDR3: TGCGCCAGCAGCTTGGACAGGGGTGATACGCAGTATTTT.

This clone was seen a handful of times. V and J are TRBV27 and TRBJ2-1, with TRBD2 identical over 7 bases. Per germline, CDR1 MNHEY and CDR2 SMNVEV (reference sequence). V lost 3 bases, J lost 6 bases, and 8 bases stayed unmatched. The CDR3 contains 15 residues. The CDR3 coding sequence is TGTGCCAGCAGTTTTTTGGCTAGCGGACTCAATGAGCAGTTCTTC. Residues: CASSFLASGLNEQFF.

The chain links TRBV7-9 to TRBJ1-2, with TRBD1 identical over 9 bases. CDR1 is SEHNR, CDR2 FQNEAQ, per germline (reference sequence). The CDR3 runs to 12 residues. J was trimmed by 8 bases and V by 5 bases; bases with no gene match: 3. This CDR3 reads CASSRDREGYTF. The CDR3 bases are TGTGCCAGCAGCCGGGACAGGGAAGGCTACACCTTC.